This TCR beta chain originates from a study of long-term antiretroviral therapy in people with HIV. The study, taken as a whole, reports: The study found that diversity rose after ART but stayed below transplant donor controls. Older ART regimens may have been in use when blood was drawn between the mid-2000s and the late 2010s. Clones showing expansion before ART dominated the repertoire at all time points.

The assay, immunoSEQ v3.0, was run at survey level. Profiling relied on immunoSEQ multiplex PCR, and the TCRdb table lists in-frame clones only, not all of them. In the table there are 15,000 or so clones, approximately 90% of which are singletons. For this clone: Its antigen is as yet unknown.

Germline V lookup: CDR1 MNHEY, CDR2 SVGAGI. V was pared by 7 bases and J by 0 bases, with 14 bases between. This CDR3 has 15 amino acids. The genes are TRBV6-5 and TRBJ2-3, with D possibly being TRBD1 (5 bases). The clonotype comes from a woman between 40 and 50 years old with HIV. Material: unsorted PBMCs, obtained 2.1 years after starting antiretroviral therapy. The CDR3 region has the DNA TGTGCCAGCATCCACAGGTCTTCTAGCACAGATACGCAGTATTTT. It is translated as CASIHRSSSTDTQYF.